What follows are 17 T cell receptor beta chains derived from one specimen sequenced in a study of cytomegalovirus exposure and HLA in healthy donors. Profiling relied on immunoSEQ multiplex PCR, and the TCRdb table lists in-frame clones only, not all of them. Of fewer than 350,000 clones listed, around nine tenths are singletons. Sequencing was performed on PBMCs. These receptors were taken from a woman younger than 30 in good health and CMV-seronegative.

The chain uses TRBV28 and TRBJ1-2, with 7 bases identical to TRBD1. V lost 7 bases, J lost 3 bases, and 2 bases stayed unmatched. This CDR3 spans 12 amino acids. Germline V gives CDR1 MDHEN, CDR2 SYDVKM. This CDR3 is CASNRGDYGYTF. In DNA, the CDR3 is TGTGCCAGCAACAGGGGCGACTATGGCTACACCTTC.

V and J are TRBV29-1 and TRBJ1-2; 12 bases agree with TRBD1. CDR1 and CDR2 (germline): SQVTM, ANQGSEA. V gave up 2 bases and J gave up 4 bases; unmatched junction bases: 8. The CDR3 extends over 16 amino acids. CDR3 residues: CSVERGQGAFGYGYTF. CDR3 nucleotide sequence: TGCAGCGTTGAAAGGGGACAGGGGGCCTTTGGCTATGGCTACACCTTC.

This chain connects TRBV28 to TRBJ2-3; 8 bases agree with TRBD2. The CDR3 is 15 amino acids. Germline V gene sequence: CDR1 MDHEN, CDR2 SYDVKM. Germline trimming cut 6 bases from V and 3 bases from J; bases unmatched to any gene: 8. CDR3 nucleotides: TGTGCCAGCAGCAACCAGCGGGAGAGGACAGATACGCAGTATTTT. This gives the protein CASSNQRERTDTQYF.

The table lists this clone with a count of one. The chain combines TRBV28 with TRBJ1-2; D unclear. Trimming removed 5 bases from V and 7 bases from J, with 11 bases in between. CDR3 length equals 12 residues. CDR1 and CDR2 (germline): MDHEN, SYDVKM. CDR3 region: CASSPPIGGYTF. CDR3 in DNA: TGTGCCAGCAGTCCCCCTATCGGTGGCTACACCTTC.

This clone was found once. The V and J genes are TRBV7-9 and TRBJ2-5; D call uncertain. The CDR3 consists of 14 residues. Trimming stripped 5 bases from V and 0 bases from J, with 10 bases between. Germline V gene lookup returns CDR1 SEHNR and CDR2 FQNEAQ (reference sequence). The CDR3 protein is CASSEAKYQETQYF. CDR3 sequence (DNA): TGTGCCAGCAGCGAGGCGAAGTACCAAGAGACCCAGTACTTC.

As DNA, the CDR3 is TGTGCCAGTACCCCCAAAGGCGGGAGGATCTACGAGCAGTACTTC. As protein: CASTPKGGRIYEQYF. The chain employs TRBV19 and TRBJ2-7; TRBD2 matches at 8 bases. This CDR3 spans 15 amino acids. V shed 7 bases and J 3 bases; nucleotides not matched to a gene: 11. Per the germline V gene, CDR1 is LNHDA and CDR2 is SQIVND (reference sequence).

The gene calls are TRBV11-3 and TRBJ2-7, with TRBD2 matching 10 bases. Germline lookup yields CDR1 SGHNT and CDR2 YENEEA. CDR3 length equals 17 residues. V was clipped by 4 bases and J by 6 bases; unmatched bases: 15. The CDR3: CASSSYLAGAAIPEQYF. DNA of the CDR3: TGTGCCAGCAGCTCGTACCTAGCGGGGGCCGCTATTCCCGAGCAGTACTTC.

The chain carries TRBV13 and TRBJ2-5; perhaps TRBD2 as D (7 bases). The CDR3 totals 14 residues. The V gene's germline CDR1 is PRHDT and CDR2 FYEKMQ (reference sequence). Deletions cut 4 bases from V and 5 bases from J, with 14 bases between. Written as DNA, the CDR3 is TGTGCCAGCAGCTCCCGACGGGGGGCTGAGACCCAGTACTTC. Its translation: CASSSRRGAETQYF.

As DNA, the CDR3 is TGTGCCAGCAACCAGGGGGTACGTGGCTACACCTTC. Its protein product is CASNQGVRGYTF. The genes are TRBV28 and TRBJ1-2; 7 bases agree with TRBD1. This CDR3 is 12 amino acids long. From germline, CDR1 is MDHEN and CDR2 SYDVKM. J gave up 7 bases and V 7 bases, and 6 bases lay outside the gene matches.

The genes are TRBV7-8 and TRBJ1-5; 8 bases fit TRBD1. The CDR3 runs 16 residues. Per germline, CDR1 SGHVS and CDR2 FQNEAQ. V was pared by 4 bases and J by 6 bases, with 11 bases of the junction left unmatched. The CDR3 coding sequence is TGTGCCAGCAGCTACTCCGGACAGGGTCTAAGTCAGCCCCAGCATTTT. Translation gives CASSYSGQGLSQPQHF.

Points on this clone: The sample has other DNA sequences that encode this CDR3 too. V gene TRBV5-1 combines with J gene TRBJ2-3; a weak D match, TRBD1 (6 bases). This CDR3 is built from 15 residues. Germline-derived CDR1 and CDR2 are SGHRS and YFSETQ. Trimming left V 2 bases short and J 1 base short, with 11 bases between. The CDR3 sequence is CASSLQGIGTDTQYF. As DNA, the CDR3 is TGCGCCAGCAGCTTACAGGGTATCGGCACAGATACGCAGTATTTT.

V and J are TRBV30 and TRBJ1-1; possible D gene TRBD1, 6 bases. Germline-derived CDR1 and CDR2 are GTSNPN and SVGIG (reference sequence). CDR3 length: 16 residues. Trimming stripped 5 bases from V and 3 bases from J, with 22 bases between. The CDR3 DNA reads as TGTGCCTGGCACTATACATACAGGGCAGCGGACACTGAAGCTTTCTTT. Translation gives CAWHYTYRAADTEAFF.

This chain connects TRBV6-5 to TRBJ1-2; 9 nucleotides align to TRBD1. The CDR3 is 14 residues long. V trimming: 6 bases; J trimming: 4 bases; junction bases outside the gene matches: 6. The germline V gene encodes CDR1 MNHEY and CDR2 SVGAGI. The CDR3 coding sequence is TGTGCCAGCAGACCCGGGACAGGGACCTATGGCTACACCTTC. Protein sequence: CASRPGTGTYGYTF.

The rearrangement links TRBV28 to TRBJ2-7; tentative D call: TRBD2 (5 bases). This CDR3 has 17 amino acids. Germline values: CDR1 MDHEN, CDR2 SYDVKM. The ends were cut back, 5 bases at V and 3 bases at J, with 23 bases in the middle. In DNA form, the CDR3 reads TGTGCCAGCAGTCGCCGATATTATAGGACGAGGGACTACGAGCAGTACTTC. Protein: CASSRRYYRTRDYEQYF.

The rearrangement joins TRBV15 to TRBJ1-2, with 7 bases identical to TRBD1. Germline V CDR1 and CDR2: LNHNV, YYDKDF (reference sequence). V was clipped by 1 base and J by 4 bases; unmatched bases: 9. There are 16 residues in the CDR3. Here the CDR3 reads CATSRGWDSRGYGYTF. The CDR3 region has the DNA TGTGCCACCAGCAGAGGGTGGGACAGCCGTGGCTATGGCTACACCTTC.

This clone was seen just once. J is TRBJ2-7 and V is TRBV6-6; D might be TRBD1 (6 bases). Germline lookup yields CDR1 MNHNY and CDR2 SVGAGI (reference sequence). Trimming removed 0 bases at V and 3 bases at J, with 15 bases between. The CDR3 contains 16 residues. For the CDR3, the DNA is TGTGCCAGCAGTTACTCAAGGACAGATTTGGACTACGAGCAGTACTTC. Translation: CASSYSRTDLDYEQYF.

This chain links TRBV2 with TRBJ2-7; 11 nucleotides match TRBD2. The CDR3 extends over 19 amino acids. With V trimmed by 3 bases and J by 0 bases, 13 bases remained unmatched. CDR1 and CDR2 from the germline V gene are SNHLY and FYNNEI. CDR3 DNA: TGTGCCAGCAGTGAGCACCTTGGGGCTAGCGGGAGGTTCTCCTACGAGCAGTACTTC. This codes for CASSEHLGASGRFSYEQYF.